The 3 T cell receptor beta chains below all came from one sample that was sequenced in a study of regulatory T cells. Whole-study results and caveats: Compared with autologous conventional CD4+ cells and control regulatory cells, CD3G-deficient regulatory T cells showed reduced diversity.

For these TCRs, the target antigens are not known. The PCR used 52 TRBV and 13 TRBJ primers. The method was immunoSEQ multiplex PCR; TCRdb's version includes in-frame clones alone and lacks a portion of them. Of about 6,100 clones listed, over 75% are singletons. The sequenced material came from CD4+ Tregs sorted from blood. The receptors derive from a person aged 18 to 35 with CD3G deficiency.

This clone was seen just once. V and J are TRBV5-1 and TRBJ2-2; D gene ambiguous. Between the trimmed V and J ends, which lost 1 base and 2 bases, there was a span of 6 bases. Looked up from germline, CDR1 is SGHRS and CDR2 is YFSETQ. This CDR3 comprises 14 residues. CDR3 residues: CASSLLANTGELFF. For the CDR3, the DNA is TGCGCCAGCAGCTTGCTCGCCAACACCGGGGAGCTGTTTTTT.

The chain employs TRBV5-1 and TRBJ2-3; no reliable D call. The CDR3 is 15 residues long. Trimming stripped 0 bases from V and 3 bases from J, with 11 bases between. The germline V gene encodes CDR1 SGHRS and CDR2 YFSETQ. The CDR3 DNA sequence: TGCGCCAGCAGCTTGGCCCGCATGGGAACAGATACGCAGTATTTT. Protein sequence: CASSLARMGTDTQYF.

This clone was observed once. The chain uses TRBV5-1 and TRBJ2-1, with D perhaps TRBD1 (5 bases). Germline loops: CDR1 SGHRS, CDR2 YFSETQ. Trimming removed 1 base at V and 4 bases at J, with 9 bases between. The CDR3 runs to 14 residues. CDR3: CASSLKGQYNEQFF. CDR3 DNA sequence: TGCGCCAGCAGCTTGAAGGGGCAGTACAATGAGCAGTTCTTC.